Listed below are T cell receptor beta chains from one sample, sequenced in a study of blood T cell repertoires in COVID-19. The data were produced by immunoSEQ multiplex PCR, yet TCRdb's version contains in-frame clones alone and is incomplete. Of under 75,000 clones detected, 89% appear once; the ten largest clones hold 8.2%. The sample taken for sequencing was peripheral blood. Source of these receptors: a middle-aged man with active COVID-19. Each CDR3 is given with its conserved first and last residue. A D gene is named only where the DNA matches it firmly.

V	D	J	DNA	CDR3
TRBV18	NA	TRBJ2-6	TGTGCCAGCTCACCAGCGTCCATGGGGGGGGCGCAAGGGGCCAACGTCCTGACTTTC	CASSPASMGGAQGANVLTF
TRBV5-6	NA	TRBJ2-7	TGTGCCAGCAGCTCGCCCCTGCTCCCAACTGGGCAGTACTTC	CASSSPLLPTGQYF
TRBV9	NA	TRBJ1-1	TGTGCCAGCAGCACCCGACAGAGGAACACTGAAGCTTTCTTT	CASSTRQRNTEAFF
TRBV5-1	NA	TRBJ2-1	TGCGCCAGCAGCACGGAGGGGAACGAGCAGTTCTTC	CASSTEGNEQFF
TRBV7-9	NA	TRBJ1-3	TGTGCCAGCAGCCCCCAAGGCCGTTCCGGGGAGACTGGAAACACCATATATTTT	CASSPQGRSGETGNTIYF
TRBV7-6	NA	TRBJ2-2	TGTGCCAGCAGCCGGACAGACGCTAACACCGGGGAGCTGTTTTTT	CASSRTDANTGELFF
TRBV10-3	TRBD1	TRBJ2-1	TGTGCCATCAGTGGTAAAGACAGGGGGACCCCCTCCTACAATGAGCAGTTCTTC	CAISGKDRGTPSYNEQFF
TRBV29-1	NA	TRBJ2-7	TGCAGCGTTCGTACTAGTGCCTACGAGCAGTACTTC	CSVRTSAYEQYF
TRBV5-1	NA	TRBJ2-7	TGCGCCAGCCATGAGGCGAGGGACGAGCAGTACTTC	CASHEARDEQYF
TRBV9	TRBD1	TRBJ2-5	TGTGCCAGCACCCGAGCGGCGGGACAGGGGGGAGAGACCCAGTACTTC	CASTRAAGQGGETQYF
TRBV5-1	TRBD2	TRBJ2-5	TGCGCCAGCAGCCTACTAGCGGAGGAAGAGACCCAGTACTTC	CASSLLAEEETQYF
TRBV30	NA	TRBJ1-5	TGTGCCTGGAGTGTACGAGGTGGTAATCAGCCCCAGCATTTT	CAWSVRGGNQPQHF
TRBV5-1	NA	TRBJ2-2	TGCGCCAGCAGACGGGACAACGCGAACACCGGGGAGCTGTTTTTT	CASRRDNANTGELFF
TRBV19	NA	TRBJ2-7	TGTGCCAGTAGAACTTCAGGGTACCACGAGCAGTACTTC	CASRTSGYHEQYF
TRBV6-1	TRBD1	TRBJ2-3	TGTGCCAGCAGTGAGGACAGGGGAGATACGCAGTATTTT	CASSEDRGDTQYF
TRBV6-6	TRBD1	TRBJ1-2	TGTGCCAGCAGCAGTCCCGGGACAGGCAACTATGGCTACACCTTC	CASSSPGTGNYGYTF
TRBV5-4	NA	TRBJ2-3	TGTGCCAGCAGCTTGGGTGTAAACAGGGCCACAGATACGCAGTATTTT	CASSLGVNRATDTQYF
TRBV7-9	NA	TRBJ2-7	TGTGCCAGCAGCTCGGGACTGCCAACCTACGAGCAGTACTTC	CASSSGLPTYEQYF
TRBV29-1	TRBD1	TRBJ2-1	TGCAGCGTAAACGGTGGGGACAGAAAGGGGCGCGCCCAATCCTACAATGAGCAGTTCTTC	CSVNGGDRKGRAQSYNEQFF
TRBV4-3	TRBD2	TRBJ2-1	TGCGCCAGCAGCCAAGATCGGTTCCCTAGCGGGGGGGCCGTCAATGAGCAGTTCTTC	CASSQDRFPSGGAVNEQFF
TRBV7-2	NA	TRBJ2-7	TGTGCCAGCAGCTCCGGGGTGGGGGAGCAGTACTTC	CASSSGVGEQYF
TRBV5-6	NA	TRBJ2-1	TGTGCCAGCAGCTTGGTTGGGGGGAGAGACAATGAGCAGTTCTTC	CASSLVGGRDNEQFF